This T cell receptor (beta chain) was captured by sequencing in a study of cytomegalovirus exposure and HLA in healthy donors. At the level of the study: HLA-typed donors were the source of approximately 86 million unique TCRs held in an early data release.

Findings of the study overall: The study dropped some indistinguishable V segments, TRBV6-2 and TRBV6-3 among them. TCR beta chains numbering roughly 150 were designated cytomegalovirus-associated.

The PCR used 60 Vbeta and 13 Jbeta primers. Assay: immunoSEQ multiplex PCR; the TCRdb copy retains only in-frame clones and omits some. The sample carries hundreds of thousands of clones, about 75% recorded once. V lost 1 base to trimming and J lost 3 bases; unmatched junction nucleotides: 6. CDR3 size: 15 residues. CDR1 and CDR2 from the germline V gene are GTSNPN and SVGIG (reference sequence). On this clone itself: The antigen is undetermined.

The specimen sequenced was PBMCs. The receptor's source is a man aged 18 to 30 in good health and CMV-seronegative. V is TRBV30 and J is TRBJ1-3; TRBD1 agrees at 7 bases. The CDR3 loop is CAWSDVQGLGNTIYF. In nucleotides, the CDR3 is TGTGCCTGGAGTGACGTACAGGGGCTTGGAAACACCATATATTTT.